Below, 30 T cell receptor beta chains from the same sample are listed, as sequenced in a study of identical twins. Via MiXCR, TCRdb re-called the 5' RACE reads, giving one row per CDR3 protein. The repertoire holds 350,000 to 500,000 distinct CDR3 sequences, with approximately 17% as singletons. Sequencing was performed on naive T cells sorted from blood. Source of these receptors: a man over 45 in good health.

This clonotype was counted between two and nine times. The gene calls are TRBV4-1 and TRBJ1-5, with 7 bases that match TRBD1. The CDR3 spans 17 residues. Germline V gene lookup returns CDR1 MGHRA and CDR2 YSYEKL. Trimming at V came to 1 base and at J to 2 bases, leaving 8 bases not matched to a gene. This CDR3 reads CASSQVLGGLGNQPQHF. CDR3 DNA: TGCGCCAGCAGCCAAGTCTTAGGGGGCTTAGGCAATCAGCCCCAGCATTTT.

V and J are TRBV7-9 and TRBJ2-1; possible D gene TRBD1, 6 bases. This CDR3 has 13 residues. Germline assignment: CDR1 SEHNR and CDR2 FQNEAQ (reference sequence). Trimming removed 10 bases from V and 5 bases from J, with 15 bases in between. DNA for the CDR3: TGTGCCACCACAGGGTTGGTCCACAATGAGCAGTTCTTC. It is translated as CATTGLVHNEQFF.

This sequence joins TRBV5-6 and TRBJ2-5; D remains unclear. The CDR3 runs to 14 residues. Looked up from germline, CDR1 is SGHDT and CDR2 is YYEEEE. Trimming left V 1 base short and J 0 bases short, with 7 bases between. CDR3 DNA: TGTGCCAGCAGCTTGTTGGGGAACCAAGAGACCCAGTACTTC. It yields the protein CASSLLGNQETQYF. The full variable domain, with the rest looked up from reference TRBV5-6 and TRBJ2-5, is DAGVTQSPTHLIKTRGQQVTLRCSPKSGHDTVSWYQQALGQGPQFIFQYYEEEERQRGNFPDRFSGHQFPNYSSELNVNALLLGDSALYLCASSLLGNQETQYFGPGTRLLVL.

V gene TRBV6-5 combines with J gene TRBJ2-6; D not resolved. This CDR3 comprises 17 residues. CDR1 is MNHEY and CDR2 is SVGAGI in the germline V gene. V shed 2 bases and J shed 0 bases, with 11 bases lying between them. The CDR3 DNA follows: TGTGCCAGCAGTTACGGGCTTTCACGCTCTGGGGCCAACGTCCTGACTTTC. It translates to CASSYGLSRSGANVLTF.

This clonotype was seen many times. The J gene is TRBJ2-7, the V gene TRBV6-1; the D gene could be TRBD1 or TRBD2 (5 bases each). Germline V gene sequence: CDR1 MNHNS, CDR2 SASEGT. The V end was cut by 2 bases, the J end by 3 bases, with 14 bases between. The CDR3 extends over 15 amino acids. The CDR3 DNA reads TGTGCCAGCAGTGAACGGGGTGGGGGTCGCTACGAGCAGTACTTC. It specifies CASSERGGGRYEQYF.

This clonotype was observed a handful of times. The chain recombines TRBV20-1 with TRBJ1-2; tentative D call: TRBD1 (6 bases). Trimming stripped 5 bases from V and 2 bases from J, with 12 bases between. The germline V gene encodes CDR1 DFQATT and CDR2 SNEGSKA (reference sequence). The CDR3 spans 13 residues. In DNA, the CDR3 is TGCAGTGCTCTGGGGGGCCGAAACTATGGCTACACCTTC. Encoded protein: CSALGGRNYGYTF.

This sequence joins TRBV12-3 or TRBV12-4 and TRBJ1-1, with D perhaps matching TRBD1 (6 bases). This CDR3 region has 14 residues. Deletions cut 9 bases from V and 7 bases from J, with 21 bases between. The CDR3 region has the DNA TGTGCCAGTTCCCGACAGGCTACTGGGGGTGAAGCTTTCTTT. Translated: CASSRQATGGEAFF.

The rearrangement joins TRBV5-5 to TRBJ1-5, with D hard to call. The CDR3 contains 17 residues. The V end was cut by 1 base, the J end by 4 bases, with 18 bases between. CDR1 SGHKS and CDR2 YYEKEE come from the germline V gene (reference sequence). The CDR3 here is CASSLTVTELANQPQHF. Here the CDR3 DNA reads TGTGCCAGCAGCTTGACAGTTACGGAACTAGCAAATCAGCCCCAGCATTTT.

This clonotype was seen a few times. The J gene is TRBJ2-3, the V gene TRBV9, with D maybe TRBD1 (5 bases). The CDR3 is 15 amino acids. In germline, CDR1 is SGDLS, CDR2 YYNGEE. V dropped 0 bases and J dropped 2 bases, with 10 bases sitting between them. In DNA, the CDR3 is TGTGCCAGCAGCGTAGCGCAGGGTTTCACAGATACGCAGTATTTT. Translation gives CASSVAQGFTDTQYF.

This sequence joins TRBV6-1 and TRBJ2-3; D is unclear. Germline CDR1 and CDR2: MNHNS and SASEGT. Trimming took 6 bases from V and 0 from J, leaving 16 bases between them. CDR3 length: 16 amino acids. CDR3 sequence reads: CASSPSFASSTDTQYF. The DNA of the CDR3 is TGTGCCAGCAGCCCCTCATTTGCCTCTAGCACAGATACGCAGTATTTT.

This clonotype was observed many times. CDR3 amino acids: CSVDRTNTGELFF. The CDR3 nucleotides are TGCAGCGTTGACAGAACGAACACCGGGGAGCTGTTTTTT. The chain employs TRBV29-1 and TRBJ2-2; D gene ambiguous. The CDR3 covers 13 residues. Germline-derived CDR1 and CDR2 are SQVTM and ANQGSEA. Trimming stripped 3 bases from V and 0 bases from J, with 5 bases between.

The chain is built from TRBV7-9 and TRBJ2-3; TRBD1 agrees at 7 bases. CDR1 is SEHNR and CDR2 is FQNEAQ in the germline V gene (reference sequence). The CDR3 has 16 residues. V shed 5 bases and J 2 bases; nucleotides not matched to a gene: 10. In nucleotides, the CDR3 is TGTGCCAGCAGCACAGGGACAGTCGGGAACACAGATACGCAGTATTTT. Its protein is CASSTGTVGNTDTQYF.

This clonotype was counted between two and nine times. V gene TRBV5-6 combines with J gene TRBJ1-1, with a weak D call TRBD1 (5 bases). V was trimmed by 1 base and J by 1 base, leaving 14 bases between them. Germline CDR1 is SGHDT and CDR2 is YYEEEE. There are 16 residues in the CDR3. The CDR3 region is CASSLFRVRENTEAFF. The DNA of the CDR3 is TGTGCCAGCAGCTTGTTCAGGGTAAGGGAGAACACTGAAGCTTTCTTT.

This clonotype was seen ten or more times. One end of the junction varies from germline; a read error may be responsible. The chain employs TRBV5-1 and TRBJ2-5; 7 bases are a match to TRBD1. The germline V gene has CDR1 SGHRS and CDR2 YFSETQ. The CDR3 spans 14 residues. CDR3 sequence reads: CASSSGTAKETQYF. The CDR3 DNA sequence: TGTGCCAGCAGCTCCGGGACAGCGAAAGAGACCCAGTACTTC.

The genes are TRBV5-1 and TRBJ2-3; TRBD1 aligns across 9 bases. CDR3 length: 17 residues. The V and J ends lost 4 bases and 4 bases, in that order; junction bases with no gene match: 13. Germline V lookup: CDR1 SGHRS, CDR2 YFSETQ. The chain's CDR3 is CASSPRMGQGFADTQYF. Here the CDR3 DNA reads TGCGCCAGCAGCCCCCGTATGGGACAGGGTTTCGCAGATACGCAGTATTTT.

This chain connects TRBV4-1 to TRBJ1-3; D remains unclear. The CDR3 contains 14 residues. Trimming stripped 1 base from V and 3 bases from J, with 7 bases between. Per germline, CDR1 MGHRA and CDR2 YSYEKL. The CDR3 sequence: CASSQGGFGNTIYF. The CDR3 DNA reads TGCGCCAGCAGCCAAGGAGGTTTTGGAAACACCATATATTTT.

The chain's CDR3 is CASSYSRTSYYEQYF. As DNA, the CDR3 is TGTGCCAGCAGTTACTCAAGGACCTCATACTACGAGCAGTACTTC. The gene calls are TRBV6-2 or TRBV6-3 and TRBJ2-7; D unresolved. Germline lookup yields CDR1 MNHEY and CDR2 SVGEGT. The CDR3 sequence is 15 residues long. Trimming removed 0 bases from V and 3 bases from J, with 12 bases in between.

The chain recombines TRBV7-8 with TRBJ1-5; TRBD1 matches 7 bases. CDR1 SGHVS and CDR2 FQNEAQ come from the germline V gene. The J segment lost 4 bases and the V segment lost 5 bases, leaving 5 bases of the junction unmatched. The CDR3 runs to 14 residues. CDR3 nucleotides: TGTGCCAGCAGCCTAGAACAGGGGAATCAGCCCCAGCATTTT. Protein: CASSLEQGNQPQHF.

The table lists this clonotype with a few counts. CDR3 amino acids: CASRSGTLNTGELFF. The CDR3 DNA reads as TGTGCCAGCAGGTCCGGGACACTGAACACCGGGGAGCTGTTTTTT. The chain couples TRBV6-1 to TRBJ2-2, with a possible D match to TRBD1 (6 bases). CDR1 and CDR2 (germline): MNHNS, SASEGT. V was cut by 6 bases and J by 1 base, with 12 bases left in between. The CDR3 has 15 amino acids.

The table lists this clonotype with a few counts. The V and J genes are TRBV18 and TRBJ1-1; D is ambiguous. V gave up 4 bases and J gave up 1 base, with 19 bases separating them. Looked up from germline, CDR1 is KGHSH and CDR2 is LQKENI. CDR3 length: 17 residues. CDR3 nucleotides: TGTGCCAGCTCACAAAGCGACCCCCCTACAAGGAACACTGAAGCTTTCTTT. This sequence encodes CASSQSDPPTRNTEAFF.

This rearrangement joins TRBV20-1 to TRBJ2-3; 9 bases agree with TRBD2. CDR3 length equals 14 residues. CDR1 and CDR2 (germline): DFQATT, SNEGSKA (reference sequence). V lost 6 bases and J lost 4; bases outside the gene matches: 8. CDR3 residues: CSAVSGGVADTQYF. The DNA for the CDR3 is TGCAGTGCCGTTAGCGGGGGAGTGGCAGATACGCAGTATTTT.

The table lists this clonotype with many counts. This chain links TRBV20-1 with TRBJ2-1; TRBD2 aligns across 9 bases. CDR3 length: 16 residues. V dropped 0 bases and J dropped 0; count of bases not matched to a gene: 3. In germline, CDR1 is DFQATT, CDR2 SNEGSKA (reference sequence). The DNA for the CDR3 is TGCAGTGCTAGAGAGCGGCGGGGGGGCTCCTACAATGAGCAGTTCTTC. Protein product: CSARERRGGSYNEQFF.

This clonotype occurred many times. This chain uses TRBV20-1 with TRBJ1-3, with 8 bases lining up with TRBD1. V lost 0 bases to trimming and J lost 4 bases; unmatched junction nucleotides: 11. The germline V gene encodes CDR1 DFQATT and CDR2 SNEGSKA (reference sequence). CDR3 length: 17 amino acids. The CDR3 spells CSARDHRRGQGGNTIYF. The CDR3 region has the DNA TGCAGTGCTAGAGATCATAGGCGAGGACAGGGAGGAAACACCATATATTTT.

The table lists this clonotype with many counts. The V and J genes are TRBV11-2 and TRBJ1-1; perhaps TRBD1 as D (6 bases). Per germline, CDR1 SGHAT and CDR2 FQNNGV. This CDR3 contains 13 residues. The V and J ends lost 5 bases and 6 bases respectively, with 13 bases between them. The CDR3 sequence: CASSLGGQPEAFF. The CDR3 bases are TGTGCCAGCAGCCTAGGGGGGCAGCCTGAAGCTTTCTTT.

The rearrangement uses TRBV20-1 and TRBJ2-1; 14 bases match TRBD2. V shed 6 bases and J 7 bases; nucleotides not matched to a gene: 8. The CDR3 loop spans 15 amino acids. Germline V gene data show CDR1 as DFQATT and CDR2 as SNEGSKA (reference sequence). DNA of the CDR3: TGCAGTGCCCCCGGGACTAGCGGGAGTCTAAATGAGCAGTTCTTC. It codes for CSAPGTSGSLNEQFF.

In this sample, this clonotype turned up a few times. This sequence joins TRBV7-2 and TRBJ1-4, with D maybe TRBD1 (5 bases). Germline CDR1 is SGHTA and CDR2 is FQGNSA. The CDR3 runs 16 residues. V lost 0 bases to trimming and J lost 2 bases, with 10 bases between them. The CDR3: CASSLAGGRTNEKLFF. DNA of the CDR3: TGTGCCAGCAGCTTAGCTGGGGGGAGGACTAATGAAAAACTGTTTTTT.

The rearrangement joins TRBV12-3 or TRBV12-4 to TRBJ2-7, with D maybe TRBD2 (6 bases). Trimming took 3 bases from V and 4 from J, leaving 13 bases between them. This CDR3 comprises 14 residues. Here the CDR3 reads CASSFGGLGYEQYF. CDR3 DNA sequence: TGTGCCAGCAGTTTTGGGGGACTGGGGTACGAGCAGTACTTC.

This clonotype was counted at least ten times. The chain recombines TRBV20-1 with TRBJ1-5; D is possibly TRBD1 (5 bases). CDR1 and CDR2 from the germline V gene are DFQATT and SNEGSKA (reference sequence). With 3 bases removed from V and 6 bases from J, the gap between germline ends came to 12 bases. This CDR3 spans 13 amino acids. CDR3 loop: CSASPGVGQPQHF. CDR3 sequence (DNA): TGCAGTGCTAGCCCGGGGGTCGGTCAGCCCCAGCATTTT.

CDR3 DNA sequence: TGCAGCGCTAGAGCGGGGGGGCCTCCCTACGAGCAGTACTTC. Translated, it gives CSARAGGPPYEQYF. The V call is TRBV29-1, the J call TRBJ2-7, with TRBD2 identical over 10 bases. CDR1 is SQVTM and CDR2 is ANQGSEA in the germline V gene. The CDR3 runs to 14 residues. J was trimmed by 2 bases and V by 7 bases; bases with no gene match: 8.

This clonotype was counted ten times or more. V gene TRBV30 combines with J gene TRBJ1-1; 12 nucleotides match TRBD1. The CDR3 loop spans 14 amino acids. The germline V gene has CDR1 GTSNPN and CDR2 SVGIG (reference sequence). V lost 5 bases to trimming and J lost 8 bases; unmatched junction nucleotides: 9. The CDR3 region has the DNA TGTGCCTGGGCCCGGGACAGGGGGCGAAAGGAAGCTTTCTTT. This gives the protein CAWARDRGRKEAFF. The variable domain in full, with the rest retrieved from reference TRBV30 and TRBJ1-1, is SQTIHQWPATLVQPVGSPLSLECTVEGTSNPNLYWYRQAAGRGLQLLFYSVGIGQISSEVPQNLSASRPQDRQFILSSKKLLLSDSGFYLCAWARDRGRKEAFFGQGTRLTVV.